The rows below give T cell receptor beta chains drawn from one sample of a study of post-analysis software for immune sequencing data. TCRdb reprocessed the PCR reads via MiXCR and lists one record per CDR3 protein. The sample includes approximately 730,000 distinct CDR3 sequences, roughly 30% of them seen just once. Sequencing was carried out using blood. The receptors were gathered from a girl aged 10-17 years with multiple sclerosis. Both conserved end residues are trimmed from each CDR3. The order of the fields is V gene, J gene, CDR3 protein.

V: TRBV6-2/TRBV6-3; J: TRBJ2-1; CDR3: ASKLAGGYEQF
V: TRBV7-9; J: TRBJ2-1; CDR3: ASSLLYPGAIGDEQF
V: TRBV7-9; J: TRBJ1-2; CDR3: ASSLGQTPGVYGYT
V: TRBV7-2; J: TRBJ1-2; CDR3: STGKGANYGYT
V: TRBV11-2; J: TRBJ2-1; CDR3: ASSSREYNEQF
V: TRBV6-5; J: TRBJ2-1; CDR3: ASTFGGLNEQF
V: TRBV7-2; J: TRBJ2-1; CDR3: ASIFAGQGAEEQF
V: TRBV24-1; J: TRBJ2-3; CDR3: ATSDPASGGLAGSDTQY
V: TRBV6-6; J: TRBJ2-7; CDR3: ASRPARAGSEQY
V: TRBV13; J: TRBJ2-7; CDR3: ASSPPVGEQY
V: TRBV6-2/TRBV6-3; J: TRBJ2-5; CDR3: ASSLHPRRQQY
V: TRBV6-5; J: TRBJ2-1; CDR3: ASSRGQGVDNEQF
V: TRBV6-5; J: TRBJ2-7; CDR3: ASSYSGLGERHSYEQY